This T cell receptor beta chain was found in a study of cytomegalovirus exposure and HLA in healthy donors. Overall study findings and caveats: Later analysis demonstrated an association between a missense DCLRE1C variant and TCR beta V- and J-gene trimming. Cytomegalovirus-associated status was assigned to fewer than 200 TCR beta chains. In vitro confirmation showed three CMV-associated chains to be CMV antigen specific.

Points on this clone: Its antigen remains unknown.

The CDR3 runs to 15 residues. Trimming took 7 bases from V and 2 from J; bases not matched to a gene: 8. Germline V gene data show CDR1 as SGHTA and CDR2 as FQGTGA. Researchers ran the PCR with 60 Vbeta and 13 Jbeta primers. Profiling relied on immunoSEQ multiplex PCR, and the TCRdb table lists in-frame clones only, not all of them. The profile shows some 150,000 clones, around 84% of them singletons. The sequence derives from a boy aged 2-15 years in good health and CMV-seronegative. The sample consisted of PBMCs. The rearrangement joins TRBV7-3 to TRBJ2-7, with TRBD1 matching 10 bases. CDR3 in DNA: TGTGCCAGCACCAAGGGACAGGGGCAAACCTACGAGCAGTACTTC. Its translation: CASTKGQGQTYEQYF.